The entry below gives a single TCR beta chain sequence along with its context. The source of the sample is a study of T cells in localized non-small cell lung cancer. Trimming took 0 bases from V and 6 from J; bases not matched to a gene: 1. The CDR3 runs to 14 residues. CDR1 and CDR2 from the germline V gene are SGHVS and FNYEAQ. Profiling relied on immunoSEQ multiplex PCR, and the TCRdb table lists in-frame clones only, not all of them. The sample carries approximately 35,000 clones, around 93% recorded once. The receptor's source is a female donor over 55 with stage II lung adenocarcinoma. The source was peripheral blood mononuclear cells, collected before any cancer treatment. This rearrangement joins TRBV7-6 to TRBJ2-1, with TRBD2 matching over 8 bases. CDR3 region: CASSLAAGANEQFF. In DNA, the CDR3 is TGTGCCAGCAGCTTAGCAGCGGGAGCCAATGAGCAGTTCTTC.